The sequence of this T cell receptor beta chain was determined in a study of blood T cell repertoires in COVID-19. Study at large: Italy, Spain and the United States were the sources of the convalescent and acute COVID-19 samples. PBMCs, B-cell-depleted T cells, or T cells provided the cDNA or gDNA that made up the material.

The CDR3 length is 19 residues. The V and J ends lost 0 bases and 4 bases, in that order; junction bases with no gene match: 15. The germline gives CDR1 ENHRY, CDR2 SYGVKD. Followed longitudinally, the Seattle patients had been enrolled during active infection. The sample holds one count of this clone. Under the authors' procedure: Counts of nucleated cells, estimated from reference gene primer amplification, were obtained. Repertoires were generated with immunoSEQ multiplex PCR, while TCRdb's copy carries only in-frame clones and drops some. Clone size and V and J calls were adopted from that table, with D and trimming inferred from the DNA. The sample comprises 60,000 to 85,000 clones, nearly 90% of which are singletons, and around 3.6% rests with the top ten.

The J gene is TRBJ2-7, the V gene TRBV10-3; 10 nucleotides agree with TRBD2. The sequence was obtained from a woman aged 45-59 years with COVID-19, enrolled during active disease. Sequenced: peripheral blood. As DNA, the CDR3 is TGTGCCATCAGTGAGTCGGGAGGTAAGGGTAGCGGGAGGCGGTACGAGCAGTACTTC. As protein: CAISESGGKGSGRRYEQYF.